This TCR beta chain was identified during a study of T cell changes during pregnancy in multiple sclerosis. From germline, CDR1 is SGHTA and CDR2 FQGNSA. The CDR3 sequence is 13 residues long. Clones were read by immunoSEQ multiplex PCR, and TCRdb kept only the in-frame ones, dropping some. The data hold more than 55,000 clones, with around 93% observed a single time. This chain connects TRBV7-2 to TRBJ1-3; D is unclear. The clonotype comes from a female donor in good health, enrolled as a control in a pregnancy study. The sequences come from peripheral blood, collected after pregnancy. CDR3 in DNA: TGTGCTTACGGCGGGGTTTCGGGAAACACCATATATTTT. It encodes CAYGGVSGNTIYF.